Listed here are 23 T cell receptor beta chains from one sample, sequenced in a study of cytomegalovirus exposure and HLA in healthy donors. Primers included in the PCR were 60 Vbeta and 13 Jbeta primers. TCRdb's copy holds only in-frame clones and misses some; the assay was immunoSEQ multiplex PCR. The profile shows about 190,000 clones, approximately 85% of them singletons. The material sequenced was PBMCs. The receptor source for this set is a man younger than 35 in good health and CMV-seronegative.

The chain employs TRBV29-1 and TRBJ2-2; weak D call: TRBD2 (6 bases). The length of the CDR3 is 17 residues. Per germline, CDR1 SQVTM and CDR2 ANQGSEA. V was shortened by 6 bases and J by 2 bases, with 22 bases between the two germline ends. The CDR3 region is CSVGTPRDSLNTGELFF. CDR3 coding DNA: TGCAGCGTCGGGACGCCGCGGGACTCCCTAAACACCGGGGAGCTGTTTTTT.

V is TRBV2 and J is TRBJ1-2, with D perhaps TRBD1 (6 bases). The CDR3 is made up of 14 amino acids. Deletions cut 9 bases from V and 0 bases from J, with 14 bases between. CDR1 is SNHLY and CDR2 is FYNNEI in the germline V gene. The CDR3 loop is CARGRQVPNYGYTF. CDR3 nucleotide sequence: TGTGCCAGGGGAAGACAGGTACCTAACTATGGCTACACCTTC.

This clone has a single count. The chain links TRBV10-3 to TRBJ1-1; TRBD1 matches 7 bases. CDR3 length: 16 residues. The germline gives CDR1 ENHRY, CDR2 SYGVKD. After removal of 7 bases from V and 0 bases from J, the junction contained 11 bases not matched to a gene. The CDR3: CAITASAQGVNTEAFF. As DNA, the CDR3 is TGTGCCATCACCGCCTCTGCGCAGGGGGTGAACACTGAAGCTTTCTTT.

This chain links TRBV20-1 with TRBJ1-1; 9 bases match TRBD1. Germline CDR1 is DFQATT and CDR2 is SNEGSKA (reference sequence). The CDR3 totals 11 residues. V gave up 7 bases and J gave up 5 bases; unmatched junction bases: 2. This CDR3 reads CSVDRGTEAFF. CDR3 sequence (DNA): TGCAGTGTTGACAGGGGGACTGAAGCTTTCTTT.

This clone has just a few counts. The chain carries TRBV27 and TRBJ2-1, with D possibly matching TRBD1 (5 bases). The germline V and J ends were trimmed by 6 bases and 5 bases, with 17 bases remaining between them. The CDR3 loop spans 15 amino acids. CDR1 is MNHEY and CDR2 is SMNVEV in the germline V gene (reference sequence). CDR3 sequence: CASRPMGRANNEQFF. CDR3 nucleotide sequence: TGTGCCAGCAGACCGATGGGCAGGGCGAACAATGAGCAGTTCTTC.

This clone was seen more than once but under ten times. The chain uses TRBV6-4 and TRBJ2-3, with a possible D match to TRBD2 (6 bases). Trimming cost V 0 bases and J 0 bases, with 7 bases left between them. Germline-derived CDR1 and CDR2 are MRHNA and SNTAGT. CDR3 length: 15 amino acids. The CDR3 bases are TGTGCCAGCAGTGACTCGGCGGGGAGCACAGATACGCAGTATTTT. It codes for CASSDSAGSTDTQYF.

The CDR3 loop is CASSYSQNSPLHF. The CDR3 DNA sequence: TGTGCCAGCAGTTACTCGCAGAATTCACCCCTCCACTTT. The rearrangement joins TRBV6-5 to TRBJ1-6; D ambiguous. This CDR3 comprises 13 residues. The V and J ends lost 0 bases and 7 bases respectively, with 4 bases between them. Germline assignment: CDR1 MNHEY and CDR2 SVGAGI.

The rearrangement joins TRBV6-4 to TRBJ1-2, with TRBD1 matching 8 bases. V trimming: 8 bases; J trimming: 6 bases; junction bases outside the gene matches: 11. Germline assignment: CDR1 MRHNA and CDR2 SNTAGT. The CDR3 consists of 14 residues. The CDR3 DNA follows: TGTGCCAGCGCGCCAACGGACAGGGCGAATGGCTACACCTTC. Its protein is CASAPTDRANGYTF.

The chain recombines TRBV7-9 with TRBJ2-7; 13 bases agree with TRBD2. The germline CDR1 and CDR2 sequences are SEHNR and FQNEAQ (reference sequence). Germline trimming cut 6 bases from V and 4 bases from J; bases unmatched to any gene: 3. The CDR3 extends over 14 amino acids. CDR3: CASSLTSGGYEQYF. As DNA, the CDR3 is TGTGCCAGCAGTCTGACTAGCGGGGGGTACGAGCAGTACTTC.

The V call is TRBV15, the J call TRBJ2-3, with D possibly matching TRBD2 (6 bases). Germline-derived CDR1 and CDR2 are LNHNV and YYDKDF (reference sequence). Trimming removed 4 bases from V and 1 base from J, with 12 bases in between. This CDR3 region has 15 residues. The CDR3 sequence is CATSKRASGTDTQYF. In DNA, the CDR3 is TGTGCCACCAGCAAAAGGGCTAGCGGCACAGATACGCAGTATTTT.

J is TRBJ2-2 and V is TRBV10-3; TRBD2 aligns across 12 bases. The length of the CDR3 is 16 residues. Germline-derived CDR1 and CDR2 are ENHRY and SYGVKD. After removal of 6 bases from V and 4 bases from J, the junction contained 6 bases not matched to a gene. CDR3 residues: CAISLTSGGPTGELFF. CDR3 nucleotides: TGTGCCATCAGCCTGACTAGCGGGGGCCCCACCGGGGAGCTGTTTTTT.

This clone came up once. The chain is built from TRBV6-1 and TRBJ2-5; the match to TRBD1 covers 10 bases. The V gene end was trimmed by 4 bases and the J gene end by 4 bases; junction bases not matched to a gene: 9. This CDR3 is 16 amino acids long. Germline CDR1 is MNHNS and CDR2 is SASEGT. The CDR3 spells CASSGEDRGAIETQYF. The CDR3 DNA is TGTGCCAGCAGTGGCGAGGACAGGGGGGCGATAGAGACCCAGTACTTC.

The V call is TRBV4-1, the J call TRBJ1-5, with no clear D. This CDR3 spans 16 amino acids. The germline CDR1 and CDR2 sequences are MGHRA and YSYEKL. The V end lost 0 bases, the J end lost 1 base, and 10 bases lay between the germline ends. CDR3 nucleotides: TGCGCCAGCAGCCAAGATTTCGCAGTCAGCAATCAGCCCCAGCATTTT. This encodes CASSQDFAVSNQPQHF.

The chain is built from TRBV15 and TRBJ1-5, with 7 bases matching TRBD1. The germline V gene encodes CDR1 LNHNV and CDR2 YYDKDF (reference sequence). V lost 7 bases, J lost 5 bases, and 8 bases stayed unmatched. This CDR3 has 14 residues. The CDR3 DNA sequence: TGTGCCACCACTGACAGGGCCTTACATCAGCCCCAGCATTTT. This sequence encodes CATTDRALHQPQHF.

This clone was seen more than once but under ten times. The V gene is TRBV18, the J gene TRBJ2-7, with 10 positions matching TRBD2. The CDR3 loop spans 15 amino acids. Germline values: CDR1 KGHSH, CDR2 LQKENI. V was clipped by 3 bases and J by 2 bases; unmatched bases: 4. The DNA of the CDR3 is TGTGCCAGCTCACCGGGGGGGACTAGCGCCTACGAGCAGTACTTC. Protein product: CASSPGGTSAYEQYF.

Concerning this clone itself: One junction end does not reproduce the germline sequence, and a read error may be involved. The CDR3 sequence is CASSLTIPGLEGNEQFF. As DNA, the CDR3 is TGTGCTAGCAGCTTAACGATTCCGGGACTAGAGGGCAATGAGCAGTTCTTC. The V call is TRBV7-7, the J call TRBJ2-1, with 8 bases matching TRBD2. The V gene's germline CDR1 is SSHAT and CDR2 FNYEAQ (reference sequence). The length of the CDR3 is 17 residues.

The CDR3 loop is CASSPQRSGHPRSNYGYTF. The CDR3 bases are TGTGCCAGCAGTCCACAAAGATCGGGACACCCGAGGTCTAACTATGGCTACACCTTC. The V call is TRBV27, the J call TRBJ1-2; D is possibly TRBD1 (6 bases). CDR1 and CDR2 (germline): MNHEY, SMNVEV (reference sequence). The CDR3 is 19 amino acids. V was shortened by 5 bases and J by 0 bases, with 25 bases between the two germline ends.

There are a few counts of this clone. This chain uses TRBV6-5 with TRBJ1-6; TRBD1 might be the D (5 bases). Germline lookup yields CDR1 MNHEY and CDR2 SVGAGI. This CDR3 spans 15 amino acids. V lost 0 bases, J lost 10 bases, and 13 bases lay in between. The CDR3 bases are TGTGCCAGCAGTTACTCAACCCATCAGGGCTCACCCCTCCACTTT. Its protein is CASSYSTHQGSPLHF.

The V call is TRBV7-6, the J call TRBJ2-7; D perhaps matches TRBD1 (5 bases). V was clipped by 1 base and J by 0 bases, with 10 bases between them. This CDR3 contains 15 residues. Germline assignment: CDR1 SGHVS and CDR2 FNYEAQ. CDR3 sequence (DNA): TGTGCCAGCAGCTTAGGACAGCTCAGCTCCTACGAGCAGTACTTC. Translating it yields CASSLGQLSSYEQYF.

The J gene is TRBJ2-1, the V gene TRBV2; possible D gene TRBD2, 6 bases. This CDR3 has 14 residues. Trimming pared 3 bases from V and 7 bases from J, leaving 13 bases between. CDR1 and CDR2 from the germline V gene are SNHLY and FYNNEI. CDR3 sequence (DNA): TGTGCCAGCAGTGAGAGTCTAGCGCCAAATGAGCAGTTCTTC. It specifies CASSESLAPNEQFF.

The chain has TRBV29-1 and TRBJ2-7, with 10 bases fitting TRBD1. CDR3 length: 14 residues. The junction had 11 bases not matched to a gene; V was cut back by 7 bases and J by 5 bases. In germline, CDR1 is SQVTM, CDR2 ANQGSEA. CDR3 amino acids: CSASISTGGDEQYF. CDR3 coding DNA: TGCAGCGCCTCAATCTCGACAGGGGGCGACGAGCAGTACTTC.

V usage is TRBV6-5 and J usage is TRBJ2-7; TRBD2 might be the D (7 bases). The V and J ends lost 6 bases and 5 bases respectively, with 20 bases between them. The CDR3 has 15 residues. Germline V gene sequence: CDR1 MNHEY, CDR2 SVGAGI. CDR3 bases: TGTGCCAGCAGCGACGGGGGCGGGAGACTCCACGAGCAGTACTTC. Protein: CASSDGGGRLHEQYF.

The chain carries TRBV15 and TRBJ2-5, with D possibly TRBD2 on 5 matching bases. CDR3 size: 12 residues. Germline V gene sequence: CDR1 LNHNV, CDR2 YYDKDF (reference sequence). Trimming shortened V by 1 base and J by 11 bases, and 11 bases separated the two germline ends. In nucleotides, the CDR3 is TGTGCCACCAGCAGAGCCGATGGGGAGCAGTACTTC. The encoded protein is CATSRADGEQYF.